The 13 T cell receptor beta chains below were found in one sample sequenced in a study of CD8 T cells in ankylosing spondylitis. Using its own MiXCR run on the 5' RACE reads, TCRdb lists one record per CDR3 protein. The sample consists of about 310,000 distinct CDR3 sequences, roughly 20% of them appearing once. Sample: blood, either unsorted or a sorted T cell fraction (not recorded which). These receptors were collected from a female donor with ankylosing spondylitis or in good health (not recorded which).

The chain carries TRBV9 and TRBJ2-2; D is ambiguous. The germline gives CDR1 SGDLS, CDR2 YYNGEE. This CDR3 is built from 12 residues. The germline V and J ends were trimmed by 0 bases and 8 bases, with 5 bases remaining between them. In nucleotides, the CDR3 is TGTGCCAGCAGCGTAGGGAAAGGGGAGCTGTTTTTT. Protein: CASSVGKGELFF.

This clonotype was recorded a few times. The CDR3, as DNA: TGTGCCAGCAGGGACAGGGGGCTTAATGAAAAACTGTTTTTT. This encodes CASRDRGLNEKLFF. The chain links TRBV6-1 to TRBJ1-4, with 11 bases that match TRBD1. Germline-derived CDR1 and CDR2 are MNHNS and SASEGT. Trimming took 6 bases from V and 4 from J; bases not matched to a gene: 1. CDR3 length: 14 residues.

This clonotype was counted ten times or more. The J gene is TRBJ1-5, the V gene TRBV12-3 or TRBV12-4, with D uncertain. With 4 bases removed from V and 5 bases from J, the gap between germline ends came to 15 bases. The CDR3 consists of 15 residues. DNA of the CDR3: TGTGCCAGCAGTTCCAAAAGGGAGGGTTATCAGCCCCAGCATTTT. This gives the protein CASSSKREGYQPQHF.

The rearrangement links TRBV5-1 to TRBJ2-7; D may be TRBD1 (6 bases). Germline V gene data show CDR1 as SGHRS and CDR2 as YFSETQ. This CDR3 spans 13 amino acids. V lost 3 bases to trimming and J lost 3 bases, with 10 bases between them. CDR3 nucleotide sequence: TGCGCCAGCAGCTCAGAGACAGGCTACGAGCAGTACTTC. Its translation: CASSSETGYEQYF.

This chain joins TRBV7-8 and TRBJ2-7; TRBD1 aligns across 9 bases. This CDR3 is 14 amino acids long. CDR1 and CDR2 (germline): SGHVS, FQNEAQ. Trimming took 0 bases from V and 11 from J; bases not matched to a gene: 8. CDR3 nucleotides: TGTGCCAGCAGCTTAGCGAGGGACAGGGCTCCGGAGTACTTC. It specifies CASSLARDRAPEYF.

This clonotype was recorded at least ten times. This rearrangement joins TRBV12-3 or TRBV12-4 to TRBJ1-3; no definite D call. The CDR3 is 12 amino acids. The V end was cut by 3 bases, the J end by 4 bases, with 4 bases between. CDR3 amino acids: CASSFGGNTIYF. The DNA for the CDR3 is TGTGCCAGCAGTTTTGGAGGAAACACCATATATTTT.

The rearrangement joins TRBV20-1 to TRBJ2-7; possibly TRBD1 or TRBD2 for D (5 bases each). The CDR3 is 13 amino acids. V was shortened by 0 bases and J by 5 bases, with 11 bases between the two germline ends. In germline, CDR1 is DFQATT, CDR2 SNEGSKA (reference sequence). CDR3 in DNA: TGCAGTGCTAGAGAGTCGGGGCTCAACGAGCAGTACTTC. The encoded protein is CSARESGLNEQYF.

The chain carries TRBV6-2 or TRBV6-3 and TRBJ2-2, with 11 bases fitting TRBD2. Germline V gives CDR1 MNHEY, CDR2 SVGEGT. The CDR3 has 17 residues. V shed 1 base, J shed 1 base, and the junction held 2 bases outside the gene matches. The CDR3 reads CASSYWGTSGNTGELFF. The CDR3 DNA reads as TGTGCCAGCAGTTACTGGGGGACTAGCGGGAACACCGGGGAGCTGTTTTTT.

This clonotype was detected a few times. The chain is built from TRBV7-9 and TRBJ1-4; D possibly corresponds to TRBD1 (5 bases). The V end lost 5 bases, the J end lost 7 bases, and 17 bases lay between the germline ends. The germline gives CDR1 SEHNR, CDR2 FQNEAQ (reference sequence). CDR3 size: 15 residues. The CDR3 DNA sequence: TGTGCCAGCAGCCCAAGGGCCTATGGGGGTGAAAAACTGTTTTTT. This translates into CASSPRAYGGEKLFF.

V is TRBV7-9 and J is TRBJ1-1; TRBD1 is a possible D gene (5 bases). The CDR3 spans 15 residues. V dropped 2 bases and J dropped 5 bases, with 15 bases sitting between them. CDR1 is SEHNR and CDR2 is FQNEAQ in the germline V gene (reference sequence). This CDR3 reads CASSLPGGGWTEAFF. The CDR3 coding sequence is TGTGCCAGCAGCTTACCTGGCGGGGGTTGGACTGAAGCTTTCTTT.

The chain uses TRBV5-1 and TRBJ1-4; D gene ambiguous. Trimming took off 4 bases at V and 7 bases at J, with 14 bases between the two ends. The germline gives CDR1 SGHRS, CDR2 YFSETQ. CDR3 size: 14 residues. Here the CDR3 reads CASSPRTLPEKLFF. For the CDR3, the DNA is TGCGCCAGCAGCCCGCGAACTTTGCCTGAAAAACTGTTTTTT.

This clonotype appeared many times. J is TRBJ2-7 and V is TRBV7-2, with D tentatively TRBD2 (5 bases). The CDR3 spans 14 residues. V lost 2 bases and J lost 6, with 14 bases in between. Germline-derived CDR1 and CDR2 are SGHTA and FQGNSA. CDR3 amino acids: CASSLIEDRGEQYF. The CDR3 region has the DNA TGTGCCAGCAGCTTAATTGAGGACCGGGGCGAGCAGTACTTC.

This clonotype has a handful of counts. The chain carries TRBV20-1 and TRBJ2-5; the D is unclear. V dropped 3 bases and J dropped 4 bases, with 9 bases sitting between them. This CDR3 is built from 12 residues. Looked up from germline, CDR1 is DFQATT and CDR2 is SNEGSKA (reference sequence). The CDR3 DNA is TGCAGTGCTAGCAGTAGAAGAGAGACCCAGTACTTC. Protein sequence: CSASSRRETQYF.